Presented here are 29 T cell receptor beta chains from one specimen sequenced in a study of CD8+ T cells in alopecia areata. The sequencing template was cDNA reverse transcribed from extracted RNA. TCRdb's copy holds only in-frame clones and misses some; the assay was immunoSEQ multiplex PCR. Counted here are around 250,000 clones, under 70% occurring once; the ten biggest clones make up approximately 1.2%. The source material was CD4+ T cells sorted from blood, sampled at week 0. All receptors derive from a human donor with alopecia areata.

This clone was seen a few times. This sequence joins TRBV5-5 and TRBJ1-1; no definite D call. V was trimmed by 1 base and J by 2 bases, leaving 3 bases between them. The length of the CDR3 is 12 residues. From germline, CDR1 is SGHKS and CDR2 YYEKEE (reference sequence). CDR3 protein: CASSLRNTEAFF. DNA of the CDR3: TGTGCCAGCAGCTTGAGAAACACTGAAGCTTTCTTT.

This rearrangement joins TRBV6-5 to TRBJ2-5; D not resolved. This CDR3 region has 11 residues. V lost 8 bases and J 5 bases, leaving 9 bases between the germline ends. Germline V gene sequence: CDR1 MNHEY, CDR2 SVGAGI. The CDR3 sequence: CASRDWETQYF. The CDR3 DNA reads TGTGCCAGCCGCGACTGGGAGACCCAGTACTTC.

The chain joins TRBV10-2 to TRBJ1-1; 7 bases line up with TRBD1. Germline loops: CDR1 WSHSY, CDR2 SAAADI. Trimming took 9 bases from V and 5 from J; bases not matched to a gene: 12. The CDR3 extends over 14 amino acids. CDR3 sequence: CASSRQGGKTEAFF. As DNA, the CDR3 is TGCGCCAGTTCGCGACAGGGTGGAAAAACTGAAGCTTTCTTT.

The V gene is TRBV7-2, the J gene TRBJ1-5; no reliable D call. The CDR3 is 13 amino acids. Deletions cut 2 bases from V and 0 bases from J, with 2 bases between. Germline CDR1 is SGHTA and CDR2 is FQGNSA. CDR3 residues: CASSLFSNQPQHF. The CDR3 DNA reads as TGTGCCAGCAGCTTATTTAGCAATCAGCCCCAGCATTTT.

The chain employs TRBV5-6 and TRBJ2-5; D gene uncertain. The V gene lost 2 bases and the J gene lost 4 bases, with 12 bases spanning the gap. This CDR3 is 14 amino acids long. Germline-derived CDR1 and CDR2 are SGHDT and YYEEEE. As DNA, the CDR3 is TGTGCCAGCAGCTTTTCTGCGTTGCGAGAGACCCAGTACTTC. Its translation is CASSFSALRETQYF.

This clone was seen more than once but under ten times. The chain has TRBV27 and TRBJ2-6, with D possibly being TRBD1 (7 bases). V lost 6 bases to trimming and J lost 2 bases, with 20 bases between them. The CDR3 consists of 18 residues. CDR1 is MNHEY, CDR2 SMNVEV, per germline (reference sequence). The CDR3 bases are TGTGCCAGCAGCCAAGGCCCGATCAGGGGGGCTGGGGCCAACGTCCTGACTTTC. Translated: CASSQGPIRGAGANVLTF.

The CDR3 region is CASSMEFRGPFPYTF. The CDR3 DNA reads TGTGCCAGTAGTATGGAATTCAGGGGTCCCTTCCCCTACACCTTC. This rearrangement joins TRBV19 to TRBJ1-2; D might be TRBD1 (6 bases). V lost 3 bases to trimming and J lost 10 bases, with 21 bases between them. Per germline, CDR1 LNHDA and CDR2 SQIVND (reference sequence). The CDR3 length is 15 residues. The full variable domain, with the rest looked up from reference TRBV19 and TRBJ1-2, is DGGITQSPKYLFRKEGQNVTLSCEQNLNHDAMYWYRQDPGQGLRLIYYSQIVNDFQKGDIAEGYSVSREKKESFPLTVTSAQKNPTAFYLCASSMEFRGPFPYTFGSGTRLTVV.

CDR3 loop: CAWINVRDRGGANYGYTF. The CDR3 bases are TGTGCCTGGATAAACGTCCGGGACCGCGGCGGAGCTAACTATGGCTACACCTTC. The chain links TRBV30 to TRBJ1-2; weak D call: TRBD1 (5 bases). V was pared by 4 bases and J by 0 bases, with 24 bases between. CDR1 and CDR2 (germline): GTSNPN, SVGIG (reference sequence). CDR3 length equals 18 residues.

The rearrangement uses TRBV30 and TRBJ2-7; either TRBD1 or TRBD2 may fit D (5 bases each). V was clipped by 3 bases and J by 0 bases, with 12 bases between them. Germline V gene data show CDR1 as GTSNPN and CDR2 as SVGIG (reference sequence). CDR3 length: 14 residues. CDR3 nucleotide sequence: TGTGCCTGGAGCCGGGACCGTAGCTCCTACGAGCAGTACTTC. This gives the protein CAWSRDRSSYEQYF.

The rearrangement uses TRBV19 and TRBJ2-1, with TRBD2 matching 9 bases. The CDR3 has 12 amino acids. Trimming took 6 bases from V and 16 from J; bases not matched to a gene: 10. Germline CDR1 and CDR2: LNHDA and SQIVND (reference sequence). This chain's CDR3 is CASRLSSGVLFF. The CDR3 coding sequence is TGTGCCAGTAGGCTTTCTAGCGGGGTTTTATTCTTC.

This clone was detected only a few times. The chain has TRBV2 and TRBJ2-1; 7 bases match TRBD1. The V and J ends lost 6 bases and 9 bases, in that order; junction bases with no gene match: 11. The CDR3 has 14 residues. Per germline, CDR1 SNHLY and CDR2 FYNNEI. The chain's CDR3 is CASRSYRGSGEQFF. In nucleotides, the CDR3 is TGTGCCAGCAGGTCATACAGGGGCTCCGGTGAGCAGTTCTTC. Full variable domain (outside the CDR3, taken from reference TRBV2 and TRBJ2-1): EPEVTQTPSHQVTQMGQEVILRCVPISNHLYFYWYRQILGQKVEFLVSFYNNEISEKSEIFDDQFSVERPDGSNFTLKIRSTKLEDSAMYFCASRSYRGSGEQFFGPGTRLTVL.

The V call is TRBV29-1, the J call TRBJ2-5; D is perhaps TRBD1 (5 bases). The CDR3 sequence is 12 residues long. V shed 3 bases and J shed 7 bases, with 12 bases lying between them. Germline V gene sequence: CDR1 SQVTM, CDR2 ANQGSEA. In DNA, the CDR3 is TGCAGCGTTGAGCAGGTTAGGGGGACCCAGTACTTC. Protein: CSVEQVRGTQYF.

V usage is TRBV30 and J usage is TRBJ1-1, with D perhaps TRBD1 (6 bases). This CDR3 has 12 amino acids. The germline V gene encodes CDR1 GTSNPN and CDR2 SVGIG (reference sequence). Trimming cost V 8 bases and J 7 bases, with 17 bases left between them. The CDR3 DNA follows: TGTGCCGGATCCACCGGGACACTTGAAGCTTTCTTT. As protein: CAGSTGTLEAFF.

The CDR3: CASSVAMDFSGNTIYF. The CDR3 coding sequence is TGTGCCAGCAGCGTAGCTATGGACTTCTCTGGAAACACCATATATTTT. This chain uses TRBV9 with TRBJ1-3; D call uncertain. Between the trimmed V and J ends, which lost 0 bases and 0 bases, there was a span of 10 bases. There are 16 residues in the CDR3. From germline, CDR1 is SGDLS and CDR2 YYNGEE.

This chain links TRBV11-2 with TRBJ2-7, with 7 positions matching TRBD1. The CDR3 has 14 amino acids. Germline CDR1 reads SGHAT; CDR2 reads FQNNGV. The V segment lost 1 base and the J segment 3 bases; nucleotides outside the gene matches: 3. This CDR3 reads CASSLVGTDYEQYF. The CDR3 bases are TGTGCCAGCAGCTTAGTGGGGACAGACTACGAGCAGTACTTC.

This clone was recorded once. This sequence joins TRBV14 and TRBJ2-3; 9 positions agree with TRBD2. After removal of 3 bases from V and 2 bases from J, the junction contained 3 bases not matched to a gene. The CDR3 consists of 15 residues. Germline V gives CDR1 SGHDN, CDR2 FVKESK. The CDR3: CASSHAGGVTDTQYF. CDR3 bases: TGTGCCAGCAGCCACGCGGGGGGGGTCACAGATACGCAGTATTTT.

This rearrangement joins TRBV13 to TRBJ2-7, with 7 bases that match TRBD2. Germline CDR1 PRHDT, CDR2 FYEKMQ (reference sequence). V was pared by 5 bases and J by 2 bases, with 9 bases of the junction left unmatched. This CDR3 contains 15 residues. The DNA of the CDR3 is TGTGCCAGCAGCACACGAAGCGGGGCGGCCTACGAGCAGTACTTC. This translates into CASSTRSGAAYEQYF. Full variable domain (outside the CDR3, taken from reference TRBV13 and TRBJ2-7): AAGVIQSPRHLIKEKRETATLKCYPIPRHDTVYWYQQGPGQDPQFLISFYEKMQSDKGSIPDRFSAQQFSDYHSELNMSSLELGDSALYFCASSTRSGAAYEQYFGPGTRLTVT.

There are a few counts of this clone. V is TRBV2 and J is TRBJ1-5, with TRBD1 identical over 7 bases. Per germline, CDR1 SNHLY and CDR2 FYNNEI. The V segment lost 6 bases and the J segment 0 bases; nucleotides outside the gene matches: 5. This CDR3 contains 15 residues. CDR3 DNA: TGTGCCAGCAGAAGGGGACAGAGTAGCAATCAGCCCCAGCATTTT. The encoded protein is CASRRGQSSNQPQHF.

This chain connects TRBV29-1 to TRBJ1-2, with a weak D call TRBD1 (5 bases). Germline CDR1 reads SQVTM; CDR2 reads ANQGSEA. The CDR3 is 12 residues long. Trimming stripped 3 bases from V and 8 bases from J, with 13 bases between. Written as DNA, the CDR3 is TGCAGCGTTGATGGGACGGCTTGGGGCTACACCTTC. This encodes CSVDGTAWGYTF.

This clone has just a few counts. The chain uses TRBV18 and TRBJ1-4; D is perhaps TRBD1 (5 bases). With 6 bases removed from V and 6 bases from J, the gap between germline ends came to 11 bases. The CDR3 is made up of 13 amino acids. Germline V CDR1 and CDR2: KGHSH, LQKENI. The CDR3: CASSPDNDEKLFF. Written as DNA, the CDR3 is TGTGCCAGCTCCCCGGACAACGATGAAAAACTGTTTTTT.

CDR3: CASRDRTGAFGYTF. Written as DNA, the CDR3 is TGTGCCAGCAGGGACCGGACAGGCGCTTTTGGCTACACCTTC. The rearrangement links TRBV6-5 to TRBJ1-2; 7 bases are a match to TRBD1. The CDR3 covers 14 residues. Per the germline V gene, CDR1 is MNHEY and CDR2 is SVGAGI. V was pared by 6 bases and J by 7 bases, with 11 bases of the junction left unmatched.

This chain uses TRBV6-5 with TRBJ2-7; D tentatively fits TRBD1 or TRBD2 (5 bases each). This CDR3 is 13 amino acids long. CDR1 and CDR2 (germline): MNHEY, SVGAGI. V was trimmed by 4 bases and J by 2 bases, leaving 9 bases between them. The CDR3 loop is CASSWGTAYEQYF. CDR3 in DNA: TGTGCCAGCAGTTGGGGGACGGCCTACGAGCAGTACTTC.

The chain joins TRBV5-1 to TRBJ1-6, with a tentative D call TRBD1 (6 bases). CDR3 size: 14 residues. Germline V CDR1 and CDR2: SGHRS, YFSETQ. Trimming shortened V by 4 bases and J by 8 bases, and 13 bases separated the two germline ends. The CDR3 bases are TGCGCCAGCAGCACGACAGGCGGAGATTCACCCCTCCACTTT. It yields the protein CASSTTGGDSPLHF.

This chain links TRBV5-6 with TRBJ2-5; TRBD1 matches at 9 bases. The CDR3 consists of 17 residues. The germline gives CDR1 SGHDT, CDR2 YYEEEE. The V gene end was trimmed by 0 bases and the J gene end by 3 bases; junction bases not matched to a gene: 9. CDR3 sequence reads: CASSLDVGQGGEETQYF. The CDR3, as DNA: TGTGCCAGCAGCTTGGATGTGGGACAGGGCGGAGAAGAGACCCAGTACTTC.

DNA of the CDR3: TGCGCCAGCAGTATTTTAGCGGGGTTCGAGACCCAGTACTTC. It specifies CASSILAGFETQYF. The chain links TRBV4-1 to TRBJ2-5; 8 nucleotides align to TRBD2. The germline V gene encodes CDR1 MGHRA and CDR2 YSYEKL. V shed 6 bases, J shed 5 bases, and the junction held 8 bases outside the gene matches. There are 14 residues in the CDR3.

The chain employs TRBV29-1 and TRBJ1-3; 7 bases fit TRBD1. The CDR3 covers 12 residues. In germline, CDR1 is SQVTM, CDR2 ANQGSEA. The trim removed 6 bases at V and 8 bases at J, leaving 7 bases unmatched. CDR3: CSVLTGWDTIYF. The CDR3 DNA reads as TGCAGCGTGTTGACAGGGTGGGACACCATATATTTT.

This clone was counted once. The V call is TRBV30, the J call TRBJ2-5; D is uncertain. From germline, CDR1 is GTSNPN and CDR2 SVGIG (reference sequence). This CDR3 contains 11 residues. V lost 3 bases and J lost 4, with 6 bases in between. The CDR3 sequence: CAWRERETQYF. In DNA, the CDR3 is TGTGCCTGGAGAGAGAGAGAGACCCAGTACTTC.

V is TRBV27 and J is TRBJ2-7; D may be TRBD1 (6 bases). This CDR3 is built from 18 residues. V was cut by 3 bases and J by 6 bases, with 27 bases left in between. Germline-derived CDR1 and CDR2 are MNHEY and SMNVEV (reference sequence). CDR3 sequence (DNA): TGTGCCAGCAGTTTTAGCCCCACCATATCAGGGGTCATTGGCGAGCAGTACTTC. Its protein product is CASSFSPTISGVIGEQYF.

The V and J genes are TRBV30 and TRBJ2-4; D may be TRBD2 (6 bases). The V end lost 0 bases, the J end lost 0 bases, and 12 bases lay between the germline ends. The CDR3 extends over 16 amino acids. In germline, CDR1 is GTSNPN, CDR2 SVGIG (reference sequence). Here the CDR3 reads CAWSVRGLVAKNIQYF. In DNA form, the CDR3 reads TGTGCCTGGAGTGTACGGGGGTTGGTAGCCAAAAACATTCAGTACTTC.